This T cell receptor beta chain was captured in a study of cytomegalovirus exposure and HLA in healthy donors. Germline-derived CDR1 and CDR2 are KGHSH and LQKENI. This CDR3 comprises 14 residues. Between the trimmed V and J ends, which lost 2 bases and 1 base, there was a span of 9 bases. The PCR made use of 60 Vbeta and 13 Jbeta primers. Method: immunoSEQ multiplex PCR; TCRdb's copy keeps in-frame clones and lacks some. Among approximately 140,000 clones listed, just under 65% were seen once. The clonotype was recovered from an older woman in good health and CMV-seropositive. Sequencing input: PBMCs. The chain recombines TRBV18 with TRBJ2-7, with D perhaps matching TRBD1 (5 bases). The DNA of the CDR3 is TGTGCCAGCTCACCAGGGGCAGAATCCTACGAGCAGTACTTC. Residues: CASSPGAESYEQYF.